This TCR beta chain was obtained from a study of shared clonotypes between healthy human individuals. Whole-study findings and limits: When compared with the clonotypes that were shared by all four sorted-subset donors, the non-shared clonotypes turned out to have lower generation probabilities.

Turning to this clone: Its antigen is still unknown. This specimen includes other DNA sequences encoding the same CDR3.

Deep-level running was used for the assay. Genomic DNA of each subset was evenly split across several immunoSEQ plates. Generated by immunoSEQ multiplex PCR, the TCRdb table keeps only in-frame clones and is missing some. The sample yields about 600,000 clones, roughly 95% seen once. Naive CD8 cells lacked CD45RO, underwent positive selection for CCR7 and left out terminally differentiated effector memory CD45RA+ cells. Donors had no recently reported acute infections or vaccinations and were HIV-negative. Trimming left V 3 bases short and J 3 bases short, with 6 bases between. CDR1 and CDR2 (germline): MNHEY, SVGAGI. This CDR3 spans 13 amino acids.

This clonotype was obtained from a woman in her twenties or thirties in good health. Sequencing was carried out using naive CD8+ T cells sorted from blood. The chain recombines TRBV6-5 with TRBJ2-1; D uncertain. In DNA form, the CDR3 reads TGTGCCAGCAGTTATGGCGGCTACAATGAGCAGTTCTTC. As protein: CASSYGGYNEQFF.